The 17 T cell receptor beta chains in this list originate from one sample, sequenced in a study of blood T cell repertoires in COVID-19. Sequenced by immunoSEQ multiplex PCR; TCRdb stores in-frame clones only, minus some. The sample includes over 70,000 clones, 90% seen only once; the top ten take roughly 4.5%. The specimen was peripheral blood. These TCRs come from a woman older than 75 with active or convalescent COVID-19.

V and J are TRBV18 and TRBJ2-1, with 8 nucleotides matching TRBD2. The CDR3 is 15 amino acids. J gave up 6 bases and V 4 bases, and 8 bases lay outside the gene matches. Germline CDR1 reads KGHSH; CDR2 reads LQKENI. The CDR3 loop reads CASSLLAADFNEQFF. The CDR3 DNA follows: TGTGCCAGCTCACTACTAGCGGCAGACTTCAATGAGCAGTTCTTC.

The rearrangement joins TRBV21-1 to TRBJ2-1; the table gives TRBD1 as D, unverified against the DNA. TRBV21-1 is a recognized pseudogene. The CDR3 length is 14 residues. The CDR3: CASSKASRYNEQFF. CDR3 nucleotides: TGTGCCAGCAGCAAAGCGAGCAGGTACAATGAGCAGTTCTTC.

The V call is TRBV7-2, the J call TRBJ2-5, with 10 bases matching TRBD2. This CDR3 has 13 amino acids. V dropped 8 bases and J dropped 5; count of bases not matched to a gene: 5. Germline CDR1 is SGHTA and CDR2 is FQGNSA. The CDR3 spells CASRTSGQETQYF. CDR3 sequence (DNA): TGTGCCAGCCGGACTAGCGGTCAGGAGACCCAGTACTTC. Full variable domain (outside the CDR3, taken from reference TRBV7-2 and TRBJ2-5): GAGVSQSPSNKVTEKGKDVELRCDPISGHTALYWYRQSLGQGLEFLIYFQGNSAPDKSGLPSDRFSAERTGGSVSTLTIQRTQQEDSAVYLCASRTSGQETQYFGPGTRLLVL.

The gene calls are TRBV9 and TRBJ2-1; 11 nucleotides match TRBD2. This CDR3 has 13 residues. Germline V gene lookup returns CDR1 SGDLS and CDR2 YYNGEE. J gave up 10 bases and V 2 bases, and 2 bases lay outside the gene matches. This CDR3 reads CASSVGTSGEQFF. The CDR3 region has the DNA TGTGCCAGCAGCGTGGGGACTAGCGGAGAGCAGTTCTTC.

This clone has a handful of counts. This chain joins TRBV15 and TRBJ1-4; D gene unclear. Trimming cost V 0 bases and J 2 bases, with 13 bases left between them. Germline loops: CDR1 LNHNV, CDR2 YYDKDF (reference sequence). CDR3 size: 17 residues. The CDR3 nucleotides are TGTGCCACCAGCAGAGAACCGTTAGGCAGGACTAATGAAAAACTGTTTTTT. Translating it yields CATSREPLGRTNEKLFF.

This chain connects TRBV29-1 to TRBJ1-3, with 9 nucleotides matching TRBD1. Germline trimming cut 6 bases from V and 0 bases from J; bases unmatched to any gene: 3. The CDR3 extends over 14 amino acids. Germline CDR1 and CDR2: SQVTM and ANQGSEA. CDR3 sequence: CSVTTGGSGNTIYF. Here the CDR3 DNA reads TGCAGCGTAACGACAGGGGGCTCTGGAAACACCATATATTTT.

The CDR3 DNA follows: TGCGCCAGCAGCTTGTCTGGGGGGGCCCCACCCGGGGCTTTCTTT. It translates to CASSLSGGAPPGAFF. The J gene is TRBJ1-1, the V gene TRBV5-1; tentatively, D is TRBD1 (6 bases). V gave up 1 base and J gave up 11 bases, with 21 bases separating them. This CDR3 is 15 amino acids long. Germline V gene lookup returns CDR1 SGHRS and CDR2 YFSETQ.

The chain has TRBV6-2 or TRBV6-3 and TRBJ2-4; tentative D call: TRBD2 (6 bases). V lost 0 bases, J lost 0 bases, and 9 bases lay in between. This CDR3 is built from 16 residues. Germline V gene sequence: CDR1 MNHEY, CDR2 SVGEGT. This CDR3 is CASSYSGGIAKNIQYF. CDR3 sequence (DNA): TGTGCCAGCAGTTACTCGGGCGGGATAGCCAAAAACATTCAGTACTTC.

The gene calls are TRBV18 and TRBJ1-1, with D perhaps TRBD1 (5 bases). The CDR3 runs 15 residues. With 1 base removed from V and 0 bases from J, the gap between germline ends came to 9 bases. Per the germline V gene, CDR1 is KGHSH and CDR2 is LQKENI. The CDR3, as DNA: TGTGCCAGCTCACCACGGGGGGGTATGAACACTGAAGCTTTCTTT. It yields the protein CASSPRGGMNTEAFF. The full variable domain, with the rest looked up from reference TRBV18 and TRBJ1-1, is NAGVMQNPRHLVRRRGQEARLRCSPMKGHSHVYWYRQLPEEGLKFMVYLQKENIIDESGMPKERFSAEFPKEGPSILRIQQVVRGDSAAYFCASSPRGGMNTEAFFGQGTRLTVV.

The CDR3 DNA sequence: TGCGCCAGCAGCCTGAGGACTAGCGGACAATACTCCTACGAGCAGTACTTC. This translates into CASSLRTSGQYSYEQYF. The genes are TRBV5-1 and TRBJ2-7; 10 nucleotides align to TRBD2. The CDR3 sequence is 17 residues long. Germline V CDR1 and CDR2: SGHRS, YFSETQ. V lost 4 bases, J lost 0 bases, and 10 bases stayed unmatched.

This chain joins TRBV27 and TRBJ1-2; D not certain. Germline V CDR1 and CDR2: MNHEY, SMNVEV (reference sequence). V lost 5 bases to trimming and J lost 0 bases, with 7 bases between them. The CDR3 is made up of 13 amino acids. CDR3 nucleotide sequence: TGTGCCAGCAGTGTAAATGCTAACTATGGCTACACCTTC. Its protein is CASSVNANYGYTF.

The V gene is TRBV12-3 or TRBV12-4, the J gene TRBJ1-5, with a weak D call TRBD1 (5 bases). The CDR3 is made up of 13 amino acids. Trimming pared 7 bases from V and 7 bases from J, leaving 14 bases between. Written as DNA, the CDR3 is TGTGCCAGCAACCAGGGTAGGGAACAGCCCCAGCATTTT. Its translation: CASNQGREQPQHF.

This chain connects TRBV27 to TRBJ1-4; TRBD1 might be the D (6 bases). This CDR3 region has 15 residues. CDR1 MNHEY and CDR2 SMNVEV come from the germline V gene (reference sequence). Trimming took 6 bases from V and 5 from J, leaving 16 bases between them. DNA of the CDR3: TGTGCCAGCAGGCCCTGGGAGACAGGAAATGAAAAACTGTTTTTT. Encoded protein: CASRPWETGNEKLFF.

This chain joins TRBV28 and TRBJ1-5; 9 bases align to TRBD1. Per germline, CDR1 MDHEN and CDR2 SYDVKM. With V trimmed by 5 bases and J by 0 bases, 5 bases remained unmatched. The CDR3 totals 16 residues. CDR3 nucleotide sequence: TGTGCCAGCAGTCCTCCGGGACAGGGTAGCAATCAGCCCCAGCATTTT. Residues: CASSPPGQGSNQPQHF.

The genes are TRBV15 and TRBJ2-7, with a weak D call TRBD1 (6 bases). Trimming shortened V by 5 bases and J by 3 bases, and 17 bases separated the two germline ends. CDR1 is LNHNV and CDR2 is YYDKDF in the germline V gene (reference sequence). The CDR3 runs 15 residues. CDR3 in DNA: TGTGCCACCAGCGAAGGGGGACGGGAAGTCTACGAGCAGTACTTC. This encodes CATSEGGREVYEQYF.

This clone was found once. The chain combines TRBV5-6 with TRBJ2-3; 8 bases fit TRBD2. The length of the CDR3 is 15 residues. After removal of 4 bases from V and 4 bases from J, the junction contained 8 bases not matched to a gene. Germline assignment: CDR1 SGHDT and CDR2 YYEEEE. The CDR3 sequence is CASSTRAGDPDTQYF. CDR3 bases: TGTGCCAGCAGCACTCGAGCGGGAGACCCAGATACGCAGTATTTT.

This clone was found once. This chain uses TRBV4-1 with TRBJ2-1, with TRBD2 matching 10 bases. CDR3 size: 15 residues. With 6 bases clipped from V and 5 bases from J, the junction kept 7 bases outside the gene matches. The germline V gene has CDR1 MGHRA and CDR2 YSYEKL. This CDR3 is CASRQFLAGDNEQFF. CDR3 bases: TGCGCCAGCAGGCAGTTTCTAGCGGGAGACAATGAGCAGTTCTTC.